This T cell receptor (beta chain) derives from a study of shared clonotypes between healthy human individuals. Study-wide context: The cohort comprised a couple of women and a few men. Their ages spanned 18 to 49 years.

Study results and limitations: Among donors, the sharing of clonotypes was expected to be influenced by sequencing depth. Non-shared clonotypes showed lower generation probabilities than clonotypes common to all four donors.

Concerning this clone: Its antigen is not known.

Replicate PCRs run on sorted subsets employed roughly 190 ng DNA, approximately 30,000 T cell genomes. Assay: immunoSEQ multiplex PCR; the TCRdb copy retains only in-frame clones and omits some. The profile shows more than 200,000 clones, 50% to 75% of them singletons. The germline V gene has CDR1 KGHSH and CDR2 LQKENI. The CDR3 contains 14 residues. V was trimmed by 3 bases and J by 6 bases, leaving 13 bases between them. The sequenced sample was memory CD4+ T cells sorted from blood. The subset: CD45RA-negative fraction. The TCR was taken from a man between 25 and 39 years old in good health. The V gene is TRBV18, the J gene TRBJ2-3; unclear D gene. For the CDR3, the DNA is TGTGCCAGCTCACCGTTAAGCCGAGACGATACGCAGTATTTT. Its translation: CASSPLSRDDTQYF.